This T cell receptor (beta chain) was sequenced during a study of shared clonotypes between healthy human individuals. The CDR3 totals 13 residues. V gave up 1 base and J gave up 3 bases, with 8 bases separating them. Here immunoSEQ multiplex PCR was the method, and the copy in TCRdb shows in-frame clones only, minus some. Of about a million clones listed, about 75% are singletons. Sequenced input: memory CD4+ T cells sorted from blood. Subset reported: CD45RA-negative fraction. J is TRBJ2-7 and V is TRBV5-3; D ambiguous. TRBV5-3 is known as an ORF, though its function is uncertain. The TCR sequence derives from a man aged 18 to 29 in good health. This CDR3 is CARSLRHLYEQYF. CDR3 DNA: TGTGCCAGAAGCTTGAGGCACCTCTACGAGCAGTACTTC.